Following are 21 T cell receptor beta chains from one sample sequenced in a study of neoadjuvant anti-PD-1 for oral cavity cancer. Libraries were prepared by immunoSEQ multiplex PCR; TCRdb keeps only in-frame clonotypes and omits some of them. This table holds just over 7,000 clones, around 80% found once. The source material was PBMCs, sampled before nivolumab (anti-PD-1) treatment. The source is a person aged 35 to 85 with oral cavity squamous cell carcinoma.

This chain connects TRBV13 to TRBJ2-3, with D possibly being TRBD1 (6 bases). Germline V lookup: CDR1 PRHDT, CDR2 FYEKMQ (reference sequence). V was shortened by 8 bases and J by 3 bases, with 21 bases between the two germline ends. This CDR3 region has 16 residues. The CDR3, as DNA: TGTGCCAGCTCCACCCTAAGACAGGACGTGACAGATACGCAGTATTTT. This gives the protein CASSTLRQDVTDTQYF.

The chain is built from TRBV7-7 and TRBJ2-6; D is unresolved. CDR3 length: 18 amino acids. Germline V gene data show CDR1 as SSHAT and CDR2 as FNYEAQ (reference sequence). V was shortened by 3 bases and J by 5 bases, with 20 bases between the two germline ends. CDR3 DNA sequence: TGTGCCAGCAGCTTTAGAATTAAGCCACAAAGTCGGGCCAACGTCCTGACTTTC. This encodes CASSFRIKPQSRANVLTF.

The chain combines TRBV11-2 with TRBJ1-1; D is undetermined. The CDR3 totals 14 residues. CDR1 and CDR2 from the germline V gene are SGHAT and FQNNGV. V was shortened by 1 base and J by 4 bases, with 10 bases between the two germline ends. For the CDR3, the DNA is TGTGCCAGCAGCTTAGTCCCGGGAGCCACTGAAGCTTTCTTT. This codes for CASSLVPGATEAFF.

This clone was counted a single time. The J gene is TRBJ1-1, the V gene TRBV6-1; D perhaps matches TRBD1 (5 bases). Germline V CDR1 and CDR2: MNHNS, SASEGT. This CDR3 has 14 amino acids. V lost 1 base and J lost 8, with 14 bases in between. CDR3 in DNA: TGTGCCAGCAGTGAAGTCCCGACTCAGGGCGAAGCTTTCTTT. Amino acid sequence: CASSEVPTQGEAFF.

The V and J genes are TRBV2 and TRBJ2-1; 14 nucleotides align to TRBD2. Germline V gene sequence: CDR1 SNHLY, CDR2 FYNNEI. This CDR3 spans 15 amino acids. V trimming: 5 bases; J trimming: 10 bases; junction bases outside the gene matches: 7. CDR3 protein: CASSPTSGGAREQFF. Here the CDR3 DNA reads TGTGCCAGCAGTCCGACTAGCGGGGGGGCCCGGGAGCAGTTCTTC.

The V call is TRBV2, the J call TRBJ1-3; D not certain. The length of the CDR3 is 14 residues. Trimming took 1 base from V and 0 from J, leaving 4 bases between them. Germline V gene data show CDR1 as SNHLY and CDR2 as FYNNEI. The DNA for the CDR3 is TGTGCCAGCAGTGAAGGTGACTCTGGAAACACCATATATTTT. Translating it yields CASSEGDSGNTIYF.

The chain has TRBV9 and TRBJ2-5; weak D call: TRBD2 (6 bases). With 3 bases removed from V and 2 bases from J, the gap between germline ends came to 8 bases. CDR3 length: 13 amino acids. Per the germline V gene, CDR1 is SGDLS and CDR2 is YYNGEE. CDR3 sequence reads: CASSGGVQETQYF. The CDR3 nucleotides read TGTGCCAGCAGCGGGGGGGTTCAAGAGACCCAGTACTTC.

This clone showed up just once. The chain combines TRBV5-1 with TRBJ1-2; 9 positions match TRBD1. The germline gives CDR1 SGHRS, CDR2 YFSETQ. The CDR3 is 15 amino acids. With 3 bases clipped from V and 7 bases from J, the junction kept 10 bases outside the gene matches. The CDR3 here is CASSSGQGFGGGYTF. CDR3 in DNA: TGCGCCAGCAGCTCGGGACAGGGCTTCGGAGGTGGCTACACCTTC.

This clone was recorded a few times. The chain recombines TRBV7-9 with TRBJ2-2; D unresolved. The CDR3 consists of 13 residues. Trimming stripped 3 bases from V and 1 base from J, with 3 bases between. The germline V gene encodes CDR1 SEHNR and CDR2 FQNEAQ (reference sequence). The DNA of the CDR3 is TGTGCCAGCAGCTTGCGGAACACCGGGGAGCTGTTTTTT. Translating gives CASSLRNTGELFF.

The chain combines TRBV25-1 with TRBJ2-3, with 8 bases aligning to TRBD1. Germline CDR1 and CDR2: MGHDK and SYGVNS. After removal of 7 bases from V and 5 bases from J, the junction contained 5 bases not matched to a gene. This CDR3 is built from 13 residues. The chain's CDR3 is CASKQGAKDTQYF. In DNA form, the CDR3 reads TGTGCCAGCAAGCAGGGGGCGAAAGATACGCAGTATTTT. Full variable domain (missing parts from reference TRBV25-1 and TRBJ2-3): EADIYQTPRYLVIGTGKKITLECSQTMGHDKMYWYQQDPGMELHLIHYSYGVNSTEKGDLSSESTVSRIRTEHFPLTLESARPSHTSQYLCASKQGAKDTQYFGPGTRLTVL.

The J gene is TRBJ2-6, the V gene TRBV14; D is possibly TRBD2 (6 bases). The CDR3 extends over 18 amino acids. Looked up from germline, CDR1 is SGHDN and CDR2 is FVKESK. V was trimmed by 1 base and J by 0 bases, leaving 13 bases between them. CDR3 in DNA: TGTGCCAGCAGCCAAGGGAGGGCCCTGTCCTCTGGGGCCAACGTCCTGACTTTC. It encodes CASSQGRALSSGANVLTF.

This clone was detected only a few times. The J gene is TRBJ2-2, the V gene TRBV4-2; no clear D gene. Germline V gene lookup returns CDR1 LGHNA and CDR2 YNFKEQ. V lost 6 bases and J 1 base, leaving 9 bases between the germline ends. There are 14 residues in the CDR3. The DNA for the CDR3 is TGTGCCAGCAGTCATACAGAGAACACCGGGGAGCTGTTTTTT. Its translation: CASSHTENTGELFF.

This clone was seen just once. The chain employs TRBV4-1 and TRBJ2-7; 9 bases map to TRBD1. Germline V gives CDR1 MGHRA, CDR2 YSYEKL. CDR3 length: 15 residues. V gave up 1 base and J gave up 4 bases; unmatched junction bases: 5. The CDR3 spells CASSQGGQGWYEQYF. The CDR3 coding sequence is TGCGCCAGCAGCCAAGGAGGACAGGGGTGGTACGAGCAGTACTTC.

The gene calls are TRBV5-8 and TRBJ1-6, with 9 bases lining up with TRBD1. J was trimmed by 9 bases and V by 4 bases; bases with no gene match: 8. This CDR3 region has 15 residues. The germline V gene encodes CDR1 SGHTS and CDR2 YDEGEE. CDR3 in DNA: TGTGCCAGCAGCCCACACCGGGACAGGGTTTCACCCCTCCACTTT. Its translation: CASSPHRDRVSPLHF.

The V gene is TRBV18, the J gene TRBJ2-7, with 7 positions matching TRBD1. Trimming at V came to 0 bases and at J to 2 bases, leaving 10 bases not matched to a gene. Germline V lookup: CDR1 KGHSH, CDR2 LQKENI. The CDR3 is 17 amino acids. CDR3 amino acids: CASSPPRSQGVTYEQYF. The CDR3, as DNA: TGTGCCAGCTCACCACCGAGAAGTCAGGGGGTTACCTACGAGCAGTACTTC.

The J gene is TRBJ1-1, the V gene TRBV19; D may be TRBD1 (5 bases). Germline CDR1 and CDR2: LNHDA and SQIVND (reference sequence). The CDR3 has 15 residues. V lost 5 bases and J 4 bases, leaving 17 bases between the germline ends. CDR3 loop: CASSPRTTGSTEAFF. Written as DNA, the CDR3 is TGTGCCAGTAGTCCACGGACAACTGGTAGCACTGAAGCTTTCTTT.

The chain combines TRBV5-6 with TRBJ2-5; weak D call: TRBD1 (6 bases). Germline V gene sequence: CDR1 SGHDT, CDR2 YYEEEE. The CDR3 totals 13 residues. V was cut by 1 base and J by 4 bases, with 8 bases left in between. Here the CDR3 reads CASSLKGGETQYF. CDR3 sequence (DNA): TGTGCCAGCAGCTTGAAAGGGGGAGAGACCCAGTACTTC.

The chain links TRBV5-4 to TRBJ2-5; TRBD1 might be the D (5 bases). V was clipped by 0 bases and J by 5 bases, with 14 bases between them. CDR3 length: 15 amino acids. Germline CDR1 is SGHNT and CDR2 is YYREEE (reference sequence). The CDR3 sequence: CASSLGQGFTETQYF. CDR3 sequence (DNA): TGTGCCAGCAGCTTGGGGCAGGGCTTCACGGAGACCCAGTACTTC.

The V call is TRBV5-1, the J call TRBJ2-2; 13 nucleotides agree with TRBD2. The CDR3 runs to 16 residues. V gave up 1 base and J gave up 6 bases; unmatched junction bases: 3. Germline values: CDR1 SGHRS, CDR2 YFSETQ. This CDR3 reads CASSLRLAGGSGELFF. CDR3 nucleotide sequence: TGCGCCAGCAGCTTGAGACTAGCGGGGGGATCCGGGGAGCTGTTTTTT.

The chain couples TRBV5-4 to TRBJ2-6; no clear D. V was clipped by 6 bases and J by 0 bases, with 10 bases between them. The CDR3 is 15 amino acids. Germline values: CDR1 SGHNT, CDR2 YYREEE (reference sequence). The DNA for the CDR3 is TGTGCCAGCACCCGGGCTTTCTCTGGGGCCAACGTCCTGACTTTC. Its translation: CASTRAFSGANVLTF.

This clone showed up just once. The DNA of the CDR3 is TGTGCCAGCAGCGCTAGGGAGGGGTTCGGCGAGCAGTACTTC. Its translation is CASSAREGFGEQYF. The rearrangement uses TRBV9 and TRBJ2-7, with 7 bases fitting TRBD2. The CDR3 spans 14 residues. After removal of 3 bases from V and 6 bases from J, the junction contained 9 bases not matched to a gene. Germline V gene lookup returns CDR1 SGDLS and CDR2 YYNGEE.